Listed here is a single T cell receptor beta chain. Germline assignment: CDR1 MDHEN and CDR2 SYDVKM. There are 17 residues in the CDR3. Trimming removed 8 bases at V and 2 bases at J, with 21 bases between. The sample is drawn from a study of blood T cell repertoires in COVID-19. Study details: Donors in Cohort 3 counted as recovered after two negative PCRs, clearance, or symptom resolution.

Produced via immunoSEQ multiplex PCR; TCRdb's table is partial and in-frame only. This sample has about 170,000 clones; less than 80% occur once, and the top ten carry over 15%. Sequences were obtained from PBMCs or T cells enriched from blood (not recorded which). The J gene is TRBJ1-4, the V gene TRBV28, with D perhaps TRBD1 (6 bases). This receptor was obtained from a woman between 65 and 79 years old in a cohort exposed to, infected with or recovered from COVID-19 (not recorded which). This chain's CDR3 is CASQNRVRGHTNEKLFF. CDR3 bases: TGTGCCAGCCAAAACAGGGTAAGAGGGCATACTAATGAAAAACTGTTTTTT.